These 21 T cell receptor beta chains originate from one sample sequenced in a study of cytomegalovirus exposure and HLA in healthy donors. The PCR was carried out with 60 Vbeta primers and 13 Jbeta primers. Only in-frame clones appear in the TCRdb table, and some are missing; sequencing was by immunoSEQ multiplex PCR. Found here are 100,000 to 150,000 clones, 70% to 80% of them singletons; the top ten hold 3.6%. The sample was PBMCs. The receptors here all came from a man between 35 and 55 years old in good health and CMV-seronegative.

The chain joins TRBV4-3 to TRBJ1-3; D not certain. The CDR3 contains 15 residues. The ends were cut back, 1 base at V and 4 bases at J, with 11 bases in the middle. Germline V lookup: CDR1 LGHNA, CDR2 YSLEER. In DNA, the CDR3 is TGCGCCAGCAGCCAAGTCGACGGGAGCGGAAACACCATATATTTT. Its protein product is CASSQVDGSGNTIYF.

V gene TRBV6-1 combines with J gene TRBJ2-1; TRBD2 agrees at 13 bases. After removal of 3 bases from V and 8 bases from J, the junction contained 4 bases not matched to a gene. The V gene's germline CDR1 is MNHNS and CDR2 SASEGT. The CDR3 totals 15 residues. CDR3 coding DNA: TGTGCCAGCAGTGATACTAGCGGGGGGGCAGATGAGCAGTTCTTC. Encoded protein: CASSDTSGGADEQFF.

The gene calls are TRBV28 and TRBJ2-1, with D possibly matching TRBD1 (5 bases). Trimming stripped 5 bases from V and 5 bases from J, with 10 bases between. Germline CDR1 MDHEN, CDR2 SYDVKM. This CDR3 contains 13 residues. In nucleotides, the CDR3 is TGTGCCAGCAGTCTCAGGGTTAACAATGAGCAGTTCTTC. Its protein product is CASSLRVNNEQFF.

The chain links TRBV5-1 to TRBJ2-7; 8 positions match TRBD1. This CDR3 region has 14 residues. J was trimmed by 1 base and V by 3 bases; bases with no gene match: 3. Germline V gene data show CDR1 as SGHRS and CDR2 as YFSETQ. CDR3 DNA sequence: TGCGCCAGCAGCTGGACAGGGCCATCCTACGAGCAGTACTTC. Translated, it gives CASSWTGPSYEQYF.

The CDR3 loop is CASSWTENTEAFF. DNA for the CDR3: TGTGCCAGCAGTTGGACAGAGAACACTGAAGCTTTCTTT. The V gene is TRBV28, the J gene TRBJ1-1; D is perhaps TRBD1 (6 bases). The germline gives CDR1 MDHEN, CDR2 SYDVKM. The CDR3 runs to 13 residues. V lost 4 bases to trimming and J lost 1 base, with 7 bases between them.

The chain couples TRBV5-4 to TRBJ2-2; TRBD2 matches 7 bases. Germline assignment: CDR1 SGHNT and CDR2 YYREEE (reference sequence). The CDR3 has 16 residues. J gave up 5 bases and V 4 bases, and 11 bases lay outside the gene matches. In nucleotides, the CDR3 is TGTGCCAGCAGCGAACCGTCCGGACTAGAAACCGGGGAGCTGTTTTTT. It is translated as CASSEPSGLETGELFF.

The chain recombines TRBV7-6 with TRBJ2-1, with 11 bases fitting TRBD1. Trimming took 1 base from V and 7 from J; bases not matched to a gene: 3. This CDR3 comprises 15 residues. Germline lookup yields CDR1 SGHVS and CDR2 FNYEAQ. CDR3 sequence (DNA): TGTGCCAGCAGCTTAGGGACAGGGGGCTCGAATGAGCAGTTCTTC. Its protein is CASSLGTGGSNEQFF.

V gene TRBV4-1 combines with J gene TRBJ1-1, with D perhaps TRBD1 (5 bases). The CDR3 runs 15 residues. Germline CDR1 MGHRA, CDR2 YSYEKL. The V end lost 4 bases, the J end lost 5 bases, and 17 bases lay between the germline ends. CDR3 nucleotides: TGCGCCAGCAGCCCTCAAGGTACTGGGGGGACTGAAGCTTTCTTT. It translates to CASSPQGTGGTEAFF.

The rearrangement links TRBV27 to TRBJ1-6; TRBD1 aligns across 9 bases. The CDR3 length is 18 residues. V trimming: 5 bases; J trimming: 1 base; junction bases outside the gene matches: 9. Germline V gives CDR1 MNHEY, CDR2 SMNVEV (reference sequence). The CDR3 region has the DNA TGTGCCAGCAGTCTAGACAGGGGGGCAAGTTCCTATAATTCACCCCTCCACTTT. This translates into CASSLDRGASSYNSPLHF.

The rearrangement links TRBV27 to TRBJ1-2; no clear D gene. V dropped 6 bases and J dropped 3 bases, with 17 bases sitting between them. In germline, CDR1 is MNHEY, CDR2 SMNVEV (reference sequence). The CDR3 loop spans 15 amino acids. CDR3 region: CASRQYPTVDYGYTF. DNA for the CDR3: TGTGCCAGCAGACAGTACCCCACGGTCGACTATGGCTACACCTTC.

This clone was found a few times. An end of the junction does not agree with germline; a read error may underlie this. The V call is TRBV2, the J call TRBJ2-7; D might be TRBD1 (5 bases). Germline CDR1 SNHLY, CDR2 FYNNEI. The length of the CDR3 is 12 residues. The CDR3 here is CAGRVLTYEQYF. The CDR3 DNA reads as TGTGCCGGCAGGGTCCTAACCTACGAGCAGTACTTC.

This chain uses TRBV29-1 with TRBJ2-4; D is uncertain. With 7 bases removed from V and 0 bases from J, the gap between germline ends came to 16 bases. This CDR3 region has 15 residues. CDR1 SQVTM and CDR2 ANQGSEA come from the germline V gene. CDR3 DNA: TGCAGCGGACTGATCCGTTCCCTAGCCAAAAACATTCAGTACTTC. It is translated as CSGLIRSLAKNIQYF.

The V call is TRBV19, the J call TRBJ1-1; D is ambiguous. The V end was cut by 3 bases, the J end by 4 bases, with 15 bases between. Germline V CDR1 and CDR2: LNHDA, SQIVND (reference sequence). The CDR3 totals 15 residues. CDR3 amino acids: CASSIPRGVITEAFF. CDR3 DNA sequence: TGTGCCAGTAGTATCCCCCGGGGAGTAATCACTGAAGCTTTCTTT.

The V call is TRBV9, the J call TRBJ2-7, with D perhaps TRBD1 (6 bases). CDR3 length: 12 amino acids. Germline V gene data show CDR1 as SGDLS and CDR2 as YYNGEE. With 0 bases removed from V and 9 bases from J, the gap between germline ends came to 10 bases. CDR3 in amino acids: CASSVATGRQYF. The CDR3 DNA reads as TGTGCCAGCAGCGTAGCTACAGGGAGGCAGTACTTC.

The chain recombines TRBV6-5 with TRBJ1-6; 10 positions agree with TRBD1. The CDR3 is made up of 14 amino acids. With 6 bases clipped from V and 7 bases from J, the junction kept 3 bases outside the gene matches. CDR1 and CDR2 (germline): MNHEY, SVGAGI. CDR3 protein: CASRGTGENSPLHF. The CDR3 nucleotides read TGTGCCAGCAGGGGGACAGGGGAGAATTCACCCCTCCACTTT.

The CDR3 sequence: CASSAPGQGATGELFF. The DNA of the CDR3 is TGTGCCAGCAGCGCTCCGGGACAGGGGGCAACCGGGGAGCTGTTTTTT. The V gene is TRBV7-3, the J gene TRBJ2-2; TRBD1 agrees at 12 bases. V lost 5 bases, J lost 5 bases, and 6 bases stayed unmatched. The CDR3 loop spans 16 amino acids. The V gene's germline CDR1 is SGHTA and CDR2 FQGTGA.

This chain links TRBV5-6 with TRBJ1-1; TRBD1 agrees at 11 bases. The CDR3 covers 17 residues. V was clipped by 4 bases and J by 11 bases; unmatched bases: 19. Germline V gene data show CDR1 as SGHDT and CDR2 as YYEEEE. The CDR3 coding sequence is TGTGCCAGCAGCCTGAGAGTTACCGGGACAGGGGGTCGTGAGGCTTTCTTT. As protein: CASSLRVTGTGGREAFF.

This chain joins TRBV4-3 and TRBJ2-5, with 8 bases lining up with TRBD2. The DNA end is more similar to TRBJ2-7, so the J call may be wrong. Looked up from germline, CDR1 is LGHNA and CDR2 is YSLEER. The CDR3 is 15 amino acids. CDR3 protein: CASSQRGAGGYEQYF. The CDR3 DNA follows: TGCGCCAGCAGCCAACGTGGCGCGGGGGGCTACGAGCAGTACTTC.

The chain recombines TRBV4-3 with TRBJ1-4; possibly TRBD1 for D (5 bases). V lost 1 base and J 8 bases, leaving 14 bases between the germline ends. Germline V gene data show CDR1 as LGHNA and CDR2 as YSLEER. The CDR3 is 15 amino acids. DNA for the CDR3: TGCGCCAGCAGCCAAGGACGGGCGTCAGGGGAAAAACTGTTTTTT. Protein: CASSQGRASGEKLFF.

The V and J genes are TRBV9 and TRBJ2-3; 9 bases align to TRBD1. Germline V CDR1 and CDR2: SGDLS, YYNGEE. There are 15 residues in the CDR3. Trimming at V came to 4 bases and at J to 4 bases, leaving 7 bases not matched to a gene. The CDR3 protein is CASSPHRGRADTQYF. In nucleotides, the CDR3 is TGTGCCAGCAGCCCCCACAGGGGGCGCGCAGATACGCAGTATTTT.

V usage is TRBV7-3 and J usage is TRBJ2-3, with D unresolved. The CDR3 consists of 15 residues. V lost 4 bases and J lost 0, with 11 bases in between. CDR1 is SGHTA and CDR2 is FQGTGA in the germline V gene. This CDR3 reads CASSSLGSSTDTQYF. DNA of the CDR3: TGTGCCAGCAGCTCCCTAGGATCTAGCACAGATACGCAGTATTTT.